This T cell receptor beta chain was observed in a study of shared clonotypes between healthy human individuals. Study results and caveats: It was the few donors that limited the genetic and exposure-history diversity represented.

To note about this clone: Its antigen is not known. A much larger clone lies one base from this, so it may be a read error. Distinct nucleotide sequences in the sample also encode this CDR3.

Trimming pared 7 bases from V and 2 bases from J, leaving 16 bases between. The CDR3 is made up of 14 amino acids. CDR1 SGHRS and CDR2 YFSETQ come from the germline V gene. Clones were sequenced by immunoSEQ multiplex PCR, and TCRdb holds only the in-frame ones, with some missing. The sample has 2 million or so clones, roughly 94% seen once. The origin of this receptor is a man aged 18 to 30 in good health. The chain carries TRBV5-1 and TRBJ2-7; D remains unclear. Sequenced: naive CD4+ T cells sorted from blood. Subset of the sample: CD45RA+ positively selected. The CDR3 DNA reads TGCGCCAGCTCCAAAGAGCGACGGGCCTACGAGCAGTACTTC. Translation gives CASSKERRAYEQYF.